This paragraph reports one T cell receptor beta chain. Its antigen remains unknown. It was cDNA, reverse transcribed from extracted RNA, that served as the sequencing template. Generated by immunoSEQ multiplex PCR, the TCRdb table keeps only in-frame clones and is missing some. The sample has more than 90,000 clones, around two fifths seen once. This record comes from a study of CD8+ T cells in alopecia areata. Germline V CDR1 and CDR2: MDHEN, SYDVKM. Trimming took 6 bases from V and 0 from J, leaving 2 bases between them. The CDR3 totals 11 residues. Study-wide results and caveats: Patients displayed less clarity in TCR sharing than mice, a finding possibly related to HLA.

The chain links TRBV28 to TRBJ2-5; D gene ambiguous. The sequence was obtained from a human donor with alopecia areata. The specimen sequenced was CD4+ T cells sorted from blood. The CDR3, as DNA: TGTGCCAGCAGATACCAAGAGACCCAGTACTTC. It encodes CASRYQETQYF. Full variable domain (remainder filled in from reference TRBV28 and TRBJ2-5): DVKVTQSSRYLVKRTGEKVFLECVQDMDHENMFWYRQDPGLGLRLIYFSYDVKMKEKGDIPEGYSVSREKKERFSLILESASTNQTSMYLCASRYQETQYFGPGTRLLVL.